Listed below are T cell receptor beta chains from one sample, sequenced in a study of T cells after posttransplantation cyclophosphamide. Here immunoSEQ multiplex PCR was the method, and the copy in TCRdb shows in-frame clones only, minus some. The sample gives tens of thousands of clones, about 94% of which show up once; 3% is in the top ten. Sequenced input: PBMCs. Receptor source: a woman aged 25 to 45 in good health and a related stem cell transplant donor. The CDR3 runs from the conserved cysteine through the conserved F or W. The D gene is left open where the match is weak. Size tells how often a clone was seen (once, few, many) or the class of an expanded clone, and some rows leave it out.

D,J,V,size,CDR3,DNA
NA,TRBJ1-2,TRBV9,NA,CASTALGGDHGYTF,TGTGCCAGCACCGCCCTGGGAGGGGATCATGGCTACACCTTC
NA,TRBJ2-1,TRBV10-3,NA,CAISESGGGYNEQFF,TGTGCCATCAGTGAGTCTGGAGGAGGGTACAATGAGCAGTTCTTC
NA,TRBJ1-2,TRBV7-2,NA,CASSAMGKYGYTF,TGTGCCAGCAGCGCGATGGGGAAGTATGGCTACACCTTC
NA,TRBJ1-1,TRBV19,NA,CASSIAGVKWAFF,TGTGCCAGTAGTATAGCGGGAGTTAAGTGGGCTTTCTTT
NA,TRBJ1-2,TRBV4-3,once,CASSPSGGALHYGYTF,TGCGCCAGCAGCCCCTCGGGGGGGGCCCTCCACTATGGCTACACCTTC
TRBD1,TRBJ2-2,TRBV2,few,CASRGTANTGELFF,TGTGCCAGCAGGGGGACAGCGAACACCGGGGAGCTGTTTTTT
NA,TRBJ2-3,TRBV15,once,CATSRAQTSTDTQYF,TGTGCCACCAGCAGAGCCCAGACGAGCACAGATACGCAGTATTTT
TRBD2,TRBJ2-5,TRBV4-2,NA,CASSQDHSGGPPPPAQYF,TGTGCCAGCAGCCAAGATCATAGCGGGGGCCCCCCGCCCCCGGCCCAGTACTTC
TRBD1,TRBJ2-3,TRBV5-6,NA,CASSEGARGSGTQYF,TGTGCCAGCAGCGAGGGGGCCCGAGGGTCGGGGACGCAGTATTTT
TRBD1,TRBJ1-2,TRBV13,NA,CASSLGTGNNYGYTF,TGTGCCAGCAGCTTAGGGACAGGGAACAACTATGGCTACACCTTC
NA,TRBJ1-2,TRBV7-2,NA,CASSLVQGNVYGYTF,TGTGCCAGCAGCTTAGTGCAGGGGAATGTCTATGGCTACACCTTC
NA,TRBJ1-3,TRBV5-4,NA,CASRSDGSGNTIYF,TGTGCCAGCAGGTCGGACGGGTCTGGAAACACCATATATTTT
NA,TRBJ2-7,TRBV28,NA,CASSLREDEQYF,TGTGCCAGCAGTCTTAGGGAGGACGAGCAGTACTTC
NA,TRBJ2-7,TRBV10-1,NA,CASSDQAGREYF,TGCGCCAGCAGTGATCAGGCAGGCCGTGAGTACTTC